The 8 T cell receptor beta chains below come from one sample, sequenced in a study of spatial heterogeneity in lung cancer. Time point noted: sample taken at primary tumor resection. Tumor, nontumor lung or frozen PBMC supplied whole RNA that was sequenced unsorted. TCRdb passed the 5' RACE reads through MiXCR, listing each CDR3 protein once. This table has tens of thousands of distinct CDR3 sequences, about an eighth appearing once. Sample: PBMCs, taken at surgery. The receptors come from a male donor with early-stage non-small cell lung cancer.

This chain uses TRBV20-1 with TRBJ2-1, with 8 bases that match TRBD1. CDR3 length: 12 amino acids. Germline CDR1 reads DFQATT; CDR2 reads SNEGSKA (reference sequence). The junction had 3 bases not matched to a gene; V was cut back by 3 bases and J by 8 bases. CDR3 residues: CSASRGRHEQFF. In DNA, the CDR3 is TGCAGTGCTAGCAGGGGGCGACATGAGCAGTTCTTC.

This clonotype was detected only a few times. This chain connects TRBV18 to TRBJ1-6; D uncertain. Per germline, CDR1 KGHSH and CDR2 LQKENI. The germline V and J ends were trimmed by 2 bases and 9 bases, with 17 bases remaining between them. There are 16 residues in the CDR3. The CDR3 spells CASSPSSRVNGSPLHF. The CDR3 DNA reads TGTGCCAGCTCACCAAGTTCCCGGGTGAACGGTTCACCCCTCCACTTT.

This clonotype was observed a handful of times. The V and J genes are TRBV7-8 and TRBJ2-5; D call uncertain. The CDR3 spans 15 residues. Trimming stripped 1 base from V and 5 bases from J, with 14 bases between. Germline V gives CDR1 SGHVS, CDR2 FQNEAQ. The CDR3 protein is CASSLGRDPRETQYF. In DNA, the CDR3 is TGTGCCAGCAGCTTAGGAAGAGACCCAAGGGAGACCCAGTACTTC.

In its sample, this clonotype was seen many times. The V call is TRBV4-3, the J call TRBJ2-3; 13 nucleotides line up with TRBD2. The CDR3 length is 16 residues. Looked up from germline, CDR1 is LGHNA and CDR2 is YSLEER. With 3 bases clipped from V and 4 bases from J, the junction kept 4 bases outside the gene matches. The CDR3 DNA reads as TGCGCCAGCAGCCAGGCTGGACTAGCGGGAGCAGATACGCAGTATTTT. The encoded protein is CASSQAGLAGADTQYF.

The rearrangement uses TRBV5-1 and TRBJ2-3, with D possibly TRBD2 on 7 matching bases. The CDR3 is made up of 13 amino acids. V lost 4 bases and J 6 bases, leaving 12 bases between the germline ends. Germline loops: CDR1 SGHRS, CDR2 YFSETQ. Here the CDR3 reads CASSGGGRDTQYF. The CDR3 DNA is TGCGCCAGCAGCGGGGGGGGCCGGGATACGCAGTATTTT.

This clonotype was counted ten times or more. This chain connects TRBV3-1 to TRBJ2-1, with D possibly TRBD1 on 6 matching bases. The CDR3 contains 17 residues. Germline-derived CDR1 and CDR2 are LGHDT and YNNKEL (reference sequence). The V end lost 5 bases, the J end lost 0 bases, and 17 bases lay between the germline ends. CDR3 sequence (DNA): TGTGCCAGCAGCAGATTACAGGGTGACCTCTCCTACAATGAGCAGTTCTTC. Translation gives CASSRLQGDLSYNEQFF.

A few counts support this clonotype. The CDR3 nucleotides read TGTGCCAGCAGCCAGCGCAGGGATTTGAACACTGAAGCTTTCTTT. Translating it yields CASSQRRDLNTEAFF. The V and J genes are TRBV14 and TRBJ1-1; possible D gene TRBD1, 5 bases. With 3 bases removed from V and 0 bases from J, the gap between germline ends came to 11 bases. Germline V gene sequence: CDR1 SGHDN, CDR2 FVKESK. CDR3 length equals 15 residues.

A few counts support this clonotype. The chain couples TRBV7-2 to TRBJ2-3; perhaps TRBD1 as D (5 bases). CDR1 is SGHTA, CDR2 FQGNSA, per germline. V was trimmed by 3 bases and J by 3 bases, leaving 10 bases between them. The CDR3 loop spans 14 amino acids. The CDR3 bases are TGTGCCAGCAGCTTGGGGCCGAAAACAGATACGCAGTATTTT. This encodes CASSLGPKTDTQYF. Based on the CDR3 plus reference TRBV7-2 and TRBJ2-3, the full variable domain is GAGVSQSPSNKVTEKGKDVELRCDPISGHTALYWYRQSLGQGLEFLIYFQGNSAPDKSGLPSDRFSAERTGGSVSTLTIQRTQQEDSAVYLCASSLGPKTDTQYFGPGTRLTVL.